This entry describes one T cell receptor beta chain. Antigen specificity is unknown. This entry comes from a study of Ad26.COV2.S vaccination and SARS-CoV-2 variants. Study in general: Once or twice, 56 days apart, Ad26.COV2.S was delivered intramuscularly. Whole-study findings and limits: Higher spike-specific TCR breadth was found in vaccine recipients than in placebo recipients. Breadth of non-spike TCRs did not differ between vaccinees and placebo recipients.

This CDR3 is 12 amino acids long. The V gene's germline CDR1 is MDHEN and CDR2 SYDVKM. Trimming removed 10 bases from V and 2 bases from J, with 8 bases in between. Specified treatment: 15 to 20 received Ad26.COV2.S at low or high dose, single or two shots; 5 received placebo; per-sample allocation not given. Day 63 following the first vaccine or placebo injection was when the samples were taken. Wuhan-strain spike was delivered by a replication-incompetent Ad26 vector. This table comes from immunoSEQ multiplex PCR, and its TCRdb copy is limited to in-frame clones, with some not included. Here the sample spans under 400,000 clones, around 87% being singletons.

The chain combines TRBV28 with TRBJ1-4; weak D call: TRBD1 (5 bases). The input for sequencing was peripheral blood, taken in a trial of Ad26.COV2.S vaccine versus placebo. This receptor was identified in a person aged 18-65 years who received the Ad26.COV2.S COVID-19 vaccine or a placebo. The CDR3 protein is CAMGTTNEKLFF. CDR3 bases: TGTGCCATGGGGACCACTAATGAAAAACTGTTTTTT.